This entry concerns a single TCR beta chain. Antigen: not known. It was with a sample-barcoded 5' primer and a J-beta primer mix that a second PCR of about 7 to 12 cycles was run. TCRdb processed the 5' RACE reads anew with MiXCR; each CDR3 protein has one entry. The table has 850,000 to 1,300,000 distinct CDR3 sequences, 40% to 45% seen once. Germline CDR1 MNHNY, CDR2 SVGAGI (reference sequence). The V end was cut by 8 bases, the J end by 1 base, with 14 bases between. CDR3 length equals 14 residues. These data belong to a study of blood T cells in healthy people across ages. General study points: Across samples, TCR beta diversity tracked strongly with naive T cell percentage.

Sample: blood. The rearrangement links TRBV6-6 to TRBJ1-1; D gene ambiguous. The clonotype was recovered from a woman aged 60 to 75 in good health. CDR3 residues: CASFEEPANTEAFF. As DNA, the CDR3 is TGTGCCAGCTTTGAGGAGCCTGCGAACACTGAAGCTTTCTTT.